This TCR beta chain derives from a study of cytomegalovirus exposure and HLA in healthy donors. The PCR contained 60 Vbeta and 13 Jbeta primers. TCRdb's table, derived via immunoSEQ multiplex PCR, lists solely in-frame clones and lacks some. Its table lists 60,000 to 75,000 clones. As for this clone: What it binds is not known.

Germline loops: CDR1 SQVTM, CDR2 ANQGSEA. The CDR3 sequence is 13 residues long. Germline trimming cut 4 bases from V and 7 bases from J; bases unmatched to any gene: 6. General study findings and limits: It was taken for granted in presence/absence analyses that sequencing depth across donors was roughly uniform.

Sequencing input: PBMCs. The TCR originated in a female donor in good health and CMV-seropositive. The chain couples TRBV29-1 to TRBJ2-4; TRBD1 agrees at 8 bases. CDR3 amino acids: CSVGRQGLNIQYF. DNA for the CDR3: TGCAGCGTTGGGCGACAGGGGCTTAACATTCAGTACTTC.